The 16 T cell receptor beta chains reported below all come from one sample, sequenced in a study of blood T cell repertoires in COVID-19. TCRdb keeps only in-frame clones here, not all; method: immunoSEQ multiplex PCR. The table lists roughly 100,000 clones, approximately 86% of them singletons. Sequenced: peripheral blood. These receptors originate from a woman of 80 years or more with acute or convalescent COVID-19.

This chain uses TRBV5-6 with TRBJ2-2, with D possibly matching TRBD1 (5 bases). CDR1 and CDR2 (germline): SGHDT, YYEEEE. The CDR3 covers 14 residues. Trimming took off 4 bases at V and 6 bases at J, with 13 bases between the two ends. The chain's CDR3 is CASSTPRVAGELFF. In DNA, the CDR3 is TGTGCCAGCAGCACTCCCAGGGTGGCCGGGGAGCTGTTTTTT.

The genes are TRBV3-1 (or the pseudogene TRBV3-2) and TRBJ1-2; maybe TRBD1 (5 bases). Trimming removed 0 bases at V and 6 bases at J, with 20 bases between. There are 17 residues in the CDR3. Germline lookup yields CDR1 LGHDT and CDR2 YNNKEL (reference sequence). The CDR3: CASSQDHPGLVGNGYTF. For the CDR3, the DNA is TGTGCCAGCAGCCAAGATCATCCGGGACTAGTGGGAAATGGCTACACCTTC.

The genes are TRBV4-2 and TRBJ1-1; 8 nucleotides agree with TRBD1. The germline V gene encodes CDR1 LGHNA and CDR2 YNFKEQ. There are 14 residues in the CDR3. Germline trimming cut 5 bases from V and 5 bases from J; bases unmatched to any gene: 7. Here the CDR3 DNA reads TGTGCCAGCAGCATTCCGGGACAGGCTACTGAAGCTTTCTTT. Its protein product is CASSIPGQATEAFF.

The V gene is TRBV24-1, the J gene TRBJ2-5, with a tentative D call TRBD1 (5 bases). V shed 10 bases and J shed 2 bases, with 13 bases lying between them. The CDR3 totals 13 residues. In germline, CDR1 is KGHDR, CDR2 SFDVKD. The CDR3 bases are TGTGCCACTCAGGGTTGGGAACAAGAGACCCAGTACTTC. It is translated as CATQGWEQETQYF.

The rearrangement joins TRBV11-3 to TRBJ2-1; the D gene is possibly TRBD1 (6 bases). Germline loops: CDR1 SGHNT, CDR2 YENEEA. The CDR3 has 17 amino acids. Between the trimmed V and J ends, which lost 5 bases and 1 base, there was a span of 18 bases. The CDR3 here is CASSPLKGQGSYNEQFF. The CDR3 coding sequence is TGTGCCAGCAGCCCCCTAAAGGGGCAGGGGTCCTACAATGAGCAGTTCTTC.

The rearrangement uses TRBV27 and TRBJ1-1; 9 bases are a match to TRBD1. The V gene's germline CDR1 is MNHEY and CDR2 SMNVEV (reference sequence). CDR3 length: 13 amino acids. Trimming removed 1 base from V and 10 bases from J; junction bases left unmatched: 4. The CDR3 region is CASSLLGTGRAFF. The DNA for the CDR3 is TGTGCCAGCAGTTTATTAGGGACAGGGCGAGCTTTCTTT.

This chain uses TRBV7-8 with TRBJ1-6; 7 bases align to TRBD1. CDR1 SGHVS and CDR2 FQNEAQ come from the germline V gene. This CDR3 is 14 amino acids long. After removal of 2 bases from V and 10 bases from J, the junction contained 5 bases not matched to a gene. Here the CDR3 DNA reads TGTGCCAGCAGCTTACAGACAGGGATCTCACCCCTCCACTTT. Translated: CASSLQTGISPLHF.

V and J are TRBV4-2 and TRBJ2-3, with 16 bases identical to TRBD2. Germline lookup yields CDR1 LGHNA and CDR2 YNFKEQ. The CDR3 covers 16 residues. V trimming: 4 bases; J trimming: 10 bases; junction bases outside the gene matches: 8. The CDR3 nucleotides read TGTGCCAGCAGCCGCCGGGGACTAGCGGGGGGGGAGGCGCAGTATTTT. Translating gives CASSRRGLAGGEAQYF.

The V call is TRBV11-1, the J call TRBJ2-1; D remains unclear. Trimming shortened V by 0 bases and J by 8 bases, and 17 bases separated the two germline ends. This CDR3 region has 16 residues. The germline V gene has CDR1 SGHAT and CDR2 FQDESV (reference sequence). The DNA of the CDR3 is TGTGCCAGCAGCTTAGCGGTGACACGCCGGCTCGATGAGCAGTTCTTC. Amino acids: CASSLAVTRRLDEQFF.

The rearrangement uses TRBV18 and TRBJ2-7, with 9 positions matching TRBD1. This CDR3 comprises 14 residues. V dropped 3 bases and J dropped 4; count of bases not matched to a gene: 4. Germline CDR1 and CDR2: KGHSH and LQKENI. The CDR3 nucleotides read TGTGCCAGCTCACCGGGACAGGGACCTTACGAGCAGTACTTC. As protein: CASSPGQGPYEQYF.

The chain is built from TRBV5-6 and TRBJ1-6; D might be TRBD1 (5 bases). Germline CDR1 SGHDT, CDR2 YYEEEE. Trimming took off 1 base at V and 11 bases at J, with 7 bases between the two ends. This CDR3 is built from 12 residues. The CDR3 DNA reads TGTGCCAGCAGCTTGCGGGGGGCACCCCTCCACTTT. It specifies CASSLRGAPLHF.

The DNA for the CDR3 is TGTGCCAGCAGTACCAGAGGTGGCTACACCTTC. This gives the protein CASSTRGGYTF. This chain links TRBV6-5 with TRBJ1-2; no reliable D call. The V end lost 5 bases, the J end lost 7 bases, and 8 bases lay between the germline ends. The CDR3 spans 11 residues. Germline V gene lookup returns CDR1 MNHEY and CDR2 SVGAGI.

V and J are TRBV11-3 and TRBJ1-6; D is unclear. CDR1 is SGHNT and CDR2 is YENEEA in the germline V gene. There are 14 residues in the CDR3. V lost 3 bases, J lost 10 bases, and 13 bases lay in between. The CDR3 reads CASSFGSWESPLHF. The CDR3 DNA follows: TGTGCCAGCAGCTTCGGGAGTTGGGAGTCACCCCTCCACTTT.

The chain combines TRBV5-1 with TRBJ2-1; D might be TRBD1 (6 bases). Germline lookup yields CDR1 SGHRS and CDR2 YFSETQ. CDR3 size: 15 residues. Trimming pared 2 bases from V and 9 bases from J, leaving 18 bases between. The CDR3 sequence is CASSFSGARGPEQFF. The CDR3 DNA is TGCGCCAGCAGCTTCTCAGGGGCACGGGGTCCTGAGCAGTTCTTC.

This chain links TRBV12-1 with TRBJ2-7; TRBD2, the D gene given by the table, was not confirmed from the DNA. TRBV12-1 counts as a pseudogene. The CDR3 is made up of 16 amino acids. CDR3 sequence (DNA): TGTGCCAGCAGCCCCTGGCGCCTGGAGCTAACTTACGAGCAGTACTTC. It translates to CASSPWRLELTYEQYF.

The rearrangement uses TRBV7-8 and TRBJ2-1; 8 bases are a match to TRBD2. There are 13 residues in the CDR3. V trimming: 3 bases; J trimming: 10 bases; junction bases outside the gene matches: 5. Germline CDR1 and CDR2: SGHVS and FQNEAQ. For the CDR3, the DNA is TGTGCCAGCAGCTTTTATAGCGGGATCGAGCAGTTCTTC. The encoded protein is CASSFYSGIEQFF. Filled out from reference TRBV7-8 and TRBJ2-1, the complete variable domain reads GAGVSQSPRYKVAKRGQDVALRCDPISGHVSLFWYQQALGQGPEFLTYFQNEAQLDKSGLPSDRFFAERPEGSVSTLKIQRTQQEDSAVYLCASSFYSGIEQFFGPGTRLTVL.